The T cell receptor (beta chain) under discussion was sequenced for a study of T cells in Graves' hyperthyroidism and ophthalmopathy. Notes on the study in general: Ophthalmopathy onset followed model prediction by a median approximately 5.9 months. Blood samples included most of the expanded thyroid clonotypes exceeding 0.001.

Amplification of TCR beta CDR3 regions was performed using RNA transcripts as template. The HTBI set primed first-round TCR CDR3 RT-PCR. Via MiXCR, TCRdb re-called the multiplex PCR reads, giving one row per CDR3 protein. This sample yields about 420,000 distinct CDR3 sequences, of which around 14% are seen a single time; about 7.7% belongs to the top ten. Graves' hyperthyroidism is called stable when ophthalmopathy does not progress within 18 months. The diagnostic basis comprised clinical symptoms, serum thyroxine and TRAb, thyroid ultrasound and orbital computed tomography. On this clonotype itself: The antigen is not known.

CDR1 is DFQATT and CDR2 is SNEGSKA in the germline V gene (reference sequence). Deletions cut 1 base from V and 2 bases from J, with 12 bases between. The CDR3 totals 14 residues. The sequence came from a woman aged 18-30 years with Graves' hyperthyroidism. Material: blood. This sequence joins TRBV20-1 and TRBJ2-7; no clear D gene. The CDR3 DNA reads TGCAGTGCTAGAGGGCAGGCCGGTACCTACGAGCAGTACTTC. Its protein is CSARGQAGTYEQYF.